This TCR beta chain was recovered during a study of cytomegalovirus exposure and HLA in healthy donors (dated by TCRdb to 2016 to 2017). General notes on the study: An earlier analysis of several hundred of the donors reported 250 to 300 Gb of sequence data and around 120 million unique TCR beta sequences from 150 million to 200 million T cells. Approximately 310 gigabases of sequencing data and approximately 85 million unique TCR sequences were included in an early release covering roughly 600 HLA-typed donors. Of the roughly 400 genotyped donors, approximately 80% fell in the genetic ancestry cluster associated with self-reported Caucasian donors. The study aimed to test whether cataloging public T cell receptors could reveal signatures of past pathogen exposure. Using immunosequencing, the study profiled T cell repertoires from 666 subjects and related those repertoires to cytomegalovirus serostatus. Along with the approximately 700-subject first cohort, a separate validation cohort of 120 different subjects was used. To predict cytomegalovirus infection status, the study brought together high-throughput TCR immunosequencing, statistical association of individual TCRs with disease status, and machine learning. In a later analysis, previously published TCR beta repertoires from 500 to 750 donors were re-analyzed and high-resolution HLA genotyping was added so that TCR occurrence patterns could be studied. Rather than drawing on any new phenotypic data, the later analysis identified candidate immune exposures from TCR beta sequences and the way those sequences occurred across donors. An earlier analysis of about 600 of the donors used high-throughput TCR beta sequencing to judge whether each TCR beta V gene segment behaved as functional or pseudogenic. Donor age, sex, ethnicity and CMV serostatus were compiled alongside the repertoire data. A later genetic analysis took genome-wide SNP genotypes for about three fifths of the 666 donors and used that subset as a discovery cohort. All discovery cohort repertoires had been generated on a single sequencing platform. HLA typing covered class I and class II loci at four-digit resolution. Typing coverage differed by locus: A, B, C, DRB1 and DQB1 were typed in roughly 629-630 donors, DQA1 in 522, DPA1 in 600 to 610, and DPB1 in 472. Roughly 5 DR-DQ haplotypes were handled as single units for association and clustering, since linkage in the cohort was strong. Among almost 400 genotyped donors of the cohort, an average of approximately 240,000 unique TCR beta nucleotide sequences were sequenced per donor, around a sixth of them non-productive.

The study at large found these results: Three of the identified cytomegalovirus-associated TCR beta chains were confirmed in vitro to be specific for cytomegalovirus antigens. The earlier analysis of a few hundred of the donors excluded some 16 rarely observed V segments, including chromosome 9 orphons, because counts were too low. CMV serostatus was the only immune exposure information available for the cohort. An association between a missense DCLRE1C variant and V-gene and J-gene trimming of TCR beta chains was found in a later genetic analysis and replicated in an independent cohort. According to a later genetic analysis, donors in an Asian-associated ancestry cluster had fewer N-insertions in productive TCRs than the approximately 670-donor mean. Some IMGT-functional V segments, including TRBV6-2 and TRBV6-3, could not be distinguished by the 87-base-pair reads and were therefore excluded. A cluster of highly shared sequence variants was judged likely to represent a technical artifact of the sequencing pipeline. The presence/absence analyses assumed that sequencing depth was roughly uniform across donors, and that assumption may not be true. A later analysis associated 16,951 TCR beta sequences with specific HLA alleles at a false discovery rate of 0.05. In the study, 150 to 200 TCR beta chains were listed as associated with cytomegalovirus. According to a later analysis, TCR association rates differed among HLA loci, with DRB1 alleles showing the most associated TCRs and HLA-C alleles showing the fewest. A further reported finding was that TCR beta sequences accurately predicted the HLA-A and HLA-B alleles for most subjects in the first cohort. Most CMV-associated TCR beta chains appeared to be HLA-restricted in a later analysis, and the HLA associations seemed to be driven largely by CMV exposure. In an earlier analysis of around 600 of the donors, most TCR beta V segments appeared in productive rearrangements about 87% or about 30% of the time, broadly matching IMGT annotations. A later analysis reported that several top co-occurrence clusters appeared linked to parvovirus B19, influenza, CMV and Epstein-Barr virus. In a later analysis, HLA-associated TCR beta chains showed more clonal expansion and lower generation probabilities than non-associated chains that were equally common. According to the authors, the approach could potentially be generalized to other disease states and immunological phenotypes. Most TCR sequences were seen in very few donors, while some public TCRs were found in many individuals. Linkage disequilibrium might explain the correlated functional status among segregating V segments, but an unknown experimental factor could not be excluded. Only TCR beta chains were sequenced in this cohort, and the absence of alpha or paired-chain data limited detectable features. Because HLA typing was unavailable for some donors at each locus, only the typed subset was used in association tests. When HLA alleles, especially DR and DQ, strongly co-occurred, TCR associations were difficult to assign to individual alleles. In both the original and validation cohorts, the classifier was reported to diagnose cytomegalovirus status with high specificity and sensitivity.

Preparation of the library involved the immunoSEQ multiplex PCR assay. A mixture of 60 forward primers for TCR Vbeta segments and 13 reverse primers for TCR Jbeta segments was used in the multiplex PCR. The CDR3 region of rearranged TCR beta genes was amplified from genomic DNA with a multiplex PCR assay. The amplified TCR beta libraries were sequenced on the Illumina HiSeq System as 87-base-pair reads. The source study handled its data this way. A later analysis tallied tens of millions of unique TCR beta chains across the 700 or so repertoires, and some 10 million of those chains were shared by two or more donors. Raw reads were error-corrected and collapsed into unique sequences by a nearest-neighbor algorithm in which closely related sequences were merged to remove PCR and sequencing errors. To assign V, D and J gene segments, CDR3 sequences were aligned to IMGT reference sequences. For a sequence to be retained, a match of at least six nucleotides to both a V gene segment and a J gene segment was required. A rearrangement was called productive if the CDR3 had no stop codons and remained in frame with V and J, and every other rearrangement was called non-productive. Following IMGT convention, CDR3 was defined as the stretch from the second conserved V-encoded cysteine to the conserved J-encoded phenylalanine. In an earlier analysis of some 550 of the donors, sequences lacking an unambiguous match to a single V gene segment were excluded. An earlier analysis of some 610 of the donors called V segments functional above 56.7% productive rearrangements and segregating when the between-donor standard deviation exceeded 5%. A statistical classification framework was developed to diagnose cytomegalovirus status using the catalog of TCR beta chain sequences. In a later analysis, V and J genes were assigned by comparing TCR nucleotide sequences against IMGT/GENE-DB human TR gene sequences. Using the TCRdist pipeline, a later analysis assigned CDR3 sequences along with most-parsimonious VDJ recombination scenarios. In a later analysis, each TCR beta chain was defined by its CDR3 amino acid sequence together with its V-gene family, and reads lacking a unique V-gene family were excluded. A later analysis removed several hundred highly shared, low-generation-probability nucleotide sequences to deal with suspected cross-contamination and a sequencing artifact. In a later analysis, a clonal expansion index for each public chain was calculated from normalized within-repertoire ranks of inferred template counts. In a later analysis, generation probabilities were computed with a VDJ recombination model fitted to out-of-frame rearrangements, and the resulting probabilities were checked against IGoR. In a later analysis, TCR-TCR, TCR-HLA and TCR-CMV co-occurrence was scored with hypergeometric tests, and a repertoire-size bias correction was applied to TCR pairs. False discovery rates were estimated in a later analysis by permuting HLA or CMV assignments 20 times. In a later analysis, co-occurring TCRs were grouped using DBSCAN, and TCRdist sequence similarity was added for clustering within HLA-allele-positive subsets. Repertoires with fewer than 30,000 or more than 120,000 public chains were left out of co-occurrence clustering, as were roughly five repertoires with anomalous nucleotide sharing. The source is immuneACCESS, and TCRdb retained only in-frame sequences with V and J called. Part of the clones is not carried over; for the studies checked, unresolved V genes explain less than half of this, and the remainder is unexplained. The V and J calls and clone size were taken over from that table, and D and trimming were inferred from the DNA. Present in this sample are about 140,000 clones, approximately 65% of which were seen just once. In total, the top ten clones hold 6.5% of the sample.

The cohort comprised 710 or so healthy bone marrow donors. At the time of sampling, all cohort members were nominally healthy, though unrecorded immune exposures were likely present. The donor tested CMV seronegative and was one of the 352 seronegative cohort members. A peripheral blood sample was collected from each donor, and TCR beta sequencing was performed on peripheral blood mononuclear cells. Genomic DNA was extracted from the blood cell samples with the Qiagen DNeasy Blood Extraction Kit. Concerning this clone: Its antigen is currently not known. No much larger clonotype is one base removed from it; base qualities were not supplied.

From a lookup of the germline V gene, CDR1 and CDR2 are SGDLS and YYNGEE. Measured from the cysteine to the phenylalanine, the CDR3 is 16 residues long. The entry retains the CDR3 DNA only, 48 bases that are in frame from base 1. V is shortened by 4 bases, J by 2 bases, and the region joining them spans 18 bases. Rearrangement joined TRBV9 to TRBJ2-5, with a tentative D gene TRBD2 over 7 matching bases. Sequencing was performed on PBMCs. The TCR originated in a woman aged 55-75 years in good health and CMV-seronegative. The CDR3 region has the sequence CASSSRGDTLQETQYF. The bases are TGTGCCAGCAGCTCACGGGGGGACACCTTACAAGAGACCCAGTACTTC.